Listed below are T cell receptor beta chains from one sample, sequenced in a study of early T cells in non-severe SARS-CoV-2 infection. TCRdb re-called the 5' RACE reads through MiXCR, storing one row per CDR3 protein. The sample lists over 50,000 distinct CDR3 sequences; roughly 13% were seen once. Sequencing was done on a sample of whole blood. The receptors originated from an adult who was a healthcare worker with PCR-confirmed SARS-CoV-2 infection or an uninfected control (not recorded which). CDR3s include the opening cysteine and the closing phenylalanine or tryptophan. Each record gives: D gene, J gene, clone size, V gene, CDR3 protein, CDR3 DNA. The D gene is left open where the match is weak. The size field is filled for only some rows; it gives once, few, many or a size class.

.,TRBJ1-2,many,TRBV18,CASSLNRGQAWDGYTF,TGTGCCAGCTCACTGAATCGAGGTCAGGCGTGGGATGGCTACACCTTC
TRBD2,TRBJ2-4,.,TRBV30,CAWSVLGGGLAKNIQYF,TGTGCCTGGAGTGTACTCGGGGGAGGGTTGGCCAAAAACATTCAGTACTTC
.,TRBJ1-1,few,TRBV2,CASSESVNTEAFF,TGTGCCAGCAGTGAATCGGTGAACACTGAAGCTTTCTTT
TRBD1,TRBJ1-1,.,TRBV9,CASSDRDREMNTEAFF,TGTGCCAGCAGCGACCGGGACAGAGAAATGAACACTGAAGCTTTCTTT
TRBD2,TRBJ2-5,many,TRBV7-9,CASSLAASGRETQYF,TGTGCCAGCAGCTTAGCCGCTAGCGGGAGGGAGACCCAGTACTTC
.,TRBJ2-7,few,TRBV11-2,CASSLVVGQGVYEQYF,TGTGCCAGCAGCTTAGTAGTGGGGCAGGGTGTCTACGAGCAGTACTTC
.,TRBJ1-4,many,TRBV7-9,CASSLSSVNEKLFF,TGTGCCAGCAGCCTCTCCTCTGTTAATGAAAAACTGTTTTTT
.,TRBJ1-5,.,TRBV19,CASSPAGQPQHF,TGTGCCAGTAGCCCCGCGGGTCAGCCCCAGCATTTT
TRBD2,TRBJ2-1,many,TRBV24-1,CATSGPGLAGREQFF,TGTGCCACCAGTGGCCCGGGACTAGCGGGAAGGGAGCAGTTCTTC
.,TRBJ2-1,many,TRBV20-1,CSARGQSSYNEQFF,TGCAGTGCTAGAGGCCAGAGCTCCTACAATGAGCAGTTCTTC
TRBD2,TRBJ2-7,few,TRBV28,CASRTLAGVLEQYF,TGTGCCAGCAGAACTCTAGCGGGGGTCTTGGAGCAGTACTTC
.,TRBJ1-4,many,TRBV10-2,CASSESRGGEKLFF,TGCGCCAGCAGTGAGTCGAGGGGAGGAGAAAAACTGTTTTTT
.,TRBJ1-5,many,TRBV5-6,CASSIRTGSFNQPQHF,TGTGCCAGCAGCATAAGAACAGGGTCCTTCAATCAGCCCCAGCATTTT
.,TRBJ1-1,many,TRBV29-1,CSVSGQANTEAFF,TGCAGCGTGTCGGGACAAGCGAACACTGAAGCTTTCTTT
.,TRBJ2-5,many,TRBV11-2,CASSLDGTTRGETQYF,TGTGCCAGCAGCTTAGATGGTACGACCCGAGGAGAGACCCAGTACTTC
TRBD1,TRBJ2-5,.,TRBV27,CASSWGQLETQYF,TGTGCCAGCAGTTGGGGACAGTTAGAGACCCAGTACTTC
TRBD1,TRBJ2-3,.,TRBV10-2,CASAGTGKKDTQYF,TGCGCCAGCGCCGGGACAGGGAAAAAAGATACGCAGTATTTT
.,TRBJ2-5,.,TRBV29-1,CSVEGGETQYF,TGCAGCGTTGAAGGGGGAGAGACCCAGTACTTC
.,TRBJ2-7,.,TRBV27,CASSLSVAGREQYF,TGTGCCAGCAGTTTATCGGTGGCGGGGAGGGAGCAGTACTTC
TRBD1,TRBJ2-1,.,TRBV28,CASSQPLQGRSEQFF,TGTGCCAGCAGTCAACCCCTACAGGGGCGGAGTGAGCAGTTCTTC
.,TRBJ2-7,many,TRBV12-3/TRBV12-4,CASRGSGGQHYEQYF,TGTGCCAGCCGGGGATCAGGCGGCCAGCACTACGAGCAGTACTTC
.,TRBJ2-2,.,TRBV7-2,CASSLDWVAGELFF,TGTGCCAGCAGCTTAGATTGGGTGGCCGGGGAGCTGTTTTTT
.,TRBJ2-7,many,TRBV5-6,CASSSTFGTNTYEQYF,TGTGCCAGCAGCTCCACGTTCGGGACGAATACCTACGAGCAGTACTTC
TRBD2,TRBJ2-7,many,TRBV11-2,CASRGPGLARGWYEQYF,TGTGCCAGCAGAGGCCCGGGACTAGCGAGGGGATGGTACGAGCAGTACTTC
.,TRBJ2-5,.,TRBV6-6,CASSHQETQYF,TGTGCCAGCAGTCACCAAGAGACCCAGTACTTC
TRBD1,TRBJ2-2,many,TRBV11-2,CASSFRTGLRTGELFF,TGTGCCAGCAGCTTTCGGACAGGGTTGAGAACCGGGGAGCTGTTTTTT
.,TRBJ2-1,many,TRBV11-2,CASSPRTLRESYEQFF,TGTGCCAGCAGCCCCCGGACCCTCCGGGAATCCTACGAGCAGTTCTTC
.,TRBJ2-2,many,TRBV4-1,CASSQFVTGEGDTGELFF,TGCGCCAGCAGCCAGTTCGTTACAGGGGAGGGGGACACCGGGGAGCTGTTTTTT
.,TRBJ2-6,.,TRBV19,CASKKSSDHSPPRGANVLTF,TGTGCCAGTAAAAAAAGCTCGGACCACTCGCCGCCGAGAGGGGCCAACGTCCTGACTTTC
TRBD2,TRBJ2-1,many,TRBV7-3,CASSLSGGREQFF,TGTGCCAGCAGCTTGTCGGGAGGGAGGGAGCAGTTCTTC
.,TRBJ2-1,many,TRBV12-3/TRBV12-4,CASSWTAYNEQFF,TGTGCCAGCAGTTGGACAGCCTACAATGAGCAGTTCTTC
TRBD1,TRBJ2-1,many,TRBV25-1,CASSPQGAGEQFF,TGTGCCAGCAGTCCTCAGGGGGCCGGTGAGCAGTTCTTC
.,TRBJ2-1,.,TRBV11-2,CASSRPDPYNEQFF,TGTGCCAGCAGCAGACCAGACCCCTACAATGAGCAGTTCTTC
.,TRBJ2-7,.,TRBV7-6,CASSRTADYEQYF,TGTGCCAGCAGCCGTACAGCGGACTACGAGCAGTACTTC
.,TRBJ2-1,many,TRBV12-5,CASGLIAETLYNEQFF,TGTGCTAGTGGTCTCATAGCGGAGACTCTCTACAATGAGCAGTTCTTC
.,TRBJ1-2,.,TRBV9,CASSGRTADGYTF,TGTGCCAGCAGTGGAAGGACGGCCGATGGCTACACCTTC
TRBD2,TRBJ2-1,few,TRBV6-1,CASSSLAGIYNEQFF,TGTGCCAGCAGTTCACTAGCGGGGATCTACAATGAGCAGTTCTTC